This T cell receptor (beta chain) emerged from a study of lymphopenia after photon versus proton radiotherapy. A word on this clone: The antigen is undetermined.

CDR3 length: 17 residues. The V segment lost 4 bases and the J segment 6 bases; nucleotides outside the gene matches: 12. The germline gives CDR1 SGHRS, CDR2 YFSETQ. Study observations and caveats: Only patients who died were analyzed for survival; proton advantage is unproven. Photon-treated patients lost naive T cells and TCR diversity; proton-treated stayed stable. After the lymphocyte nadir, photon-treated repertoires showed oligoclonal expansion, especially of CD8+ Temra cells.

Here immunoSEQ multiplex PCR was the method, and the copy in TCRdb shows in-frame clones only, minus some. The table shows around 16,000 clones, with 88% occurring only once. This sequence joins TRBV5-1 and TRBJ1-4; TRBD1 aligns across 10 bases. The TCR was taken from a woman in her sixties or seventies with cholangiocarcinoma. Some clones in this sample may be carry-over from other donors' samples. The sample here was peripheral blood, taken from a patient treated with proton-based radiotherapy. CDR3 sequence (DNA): TGCGCCAGCAGCGAATTCGTAACCGGGACAGGGGATGAAAAACTGTTTTTT. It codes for CASSEFVTGTGDEKLFF.